This section outlines one T cell receptor beta chain sequence together with its context. Its specificity is not known. The sample belongs to a study of cytomegalovirus exposure and HLA in healthy donors. Findings and caveats of the study: It was reportedly the case that the classifier diagnosed cytomegalovirus status with high specificity and sensitivity. The study designated 150 to 200 TCR beta chains cytomegalovirus-associated. What a later analysis reportedly showed was that an Asian-associated ancestry cluster had fewer N-insertions than the roughly 700-donor mean.

The CDR3 length is 14 residues. Germline V gene data show CDR1 as LGHNA and CDR2 as YSLEER. V lost 4 bases, J lost 0 bases, and 3 bases stayed unmatched. Both 60 Vbeta primers and 13 Jbeta primers went into the PCR. Assay used: immunoSEQ multiplex PCR; TCRdb lists only in-frame clones, some missing. Among 160,000 or so clones listed, less than 80% were seen once. Specimen: PBMCs. The chain couples TRBV4-3 to TRBJ2-7; 7 nucleotides agree with TRBD1. The sequence was obtained from a woman aged 40 to 55 in good health and CMV-seronegative. CDR3 DNA: TGCGCCAGCAGCCGATCAGGGGGCTCCTACGAGCAGTACTTC. Protein sequence: CASSRSGGSYEQYF.